This TCR beta chain was sequenced during a study of regulatory T cells in long-lasting Graves disease. Time point meaning: persistent/refractory GD, antithyroid drugs over 5 years with positive TRAb. After RNA was extracted from PBMCs, the TCR library was made from it. The V and J ends lost 2 bases and 6 bases respectively, with 8 bases between them. The CDR3 consists of 13 residues. CDR1 SGHVS and CDR2 FNYEAQ come from the germline V gene. According to the study, TCR beta libraries were built with iRepertoire HTBI primers and CDR3-region Arm-PCR. TCRdb processed the multiplex PCR reads anew with MiXCR; each CDR3 protein has one entry. The table records about 290,000 distinct CDR3 sequences, 20% to 25% of them present only once.

The genes are TRBV7-6 and TRBJ1-3; D is uncertain. The sequence came from a female donor with Graves disease. Sample: peripheral blood mononuclear cells (PBMCs), taken when the disease was refractory, from a patient treated with antithyroid drugs. The CDR3 region has the DNA TGTGCCAGCAGCTTAAAGGATGAAAACACCATATATTTT. Translated: CASSLKDENTIYF.